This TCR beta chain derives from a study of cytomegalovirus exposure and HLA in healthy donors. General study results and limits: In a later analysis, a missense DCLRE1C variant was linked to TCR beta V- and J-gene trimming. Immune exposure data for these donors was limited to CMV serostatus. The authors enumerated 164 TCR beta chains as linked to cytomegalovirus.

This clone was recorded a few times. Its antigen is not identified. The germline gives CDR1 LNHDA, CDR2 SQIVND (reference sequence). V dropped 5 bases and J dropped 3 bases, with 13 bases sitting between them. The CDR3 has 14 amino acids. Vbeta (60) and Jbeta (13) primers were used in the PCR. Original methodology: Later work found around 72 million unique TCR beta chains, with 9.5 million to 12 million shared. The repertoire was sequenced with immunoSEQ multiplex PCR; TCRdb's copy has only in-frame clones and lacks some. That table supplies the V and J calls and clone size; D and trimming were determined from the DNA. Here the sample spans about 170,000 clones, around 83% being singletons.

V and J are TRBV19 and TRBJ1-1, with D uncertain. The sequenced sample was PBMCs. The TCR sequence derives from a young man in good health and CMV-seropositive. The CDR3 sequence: CASSSGGWYTEAFF. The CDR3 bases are TGTGCCAGTAGTTCGGGCGGGTGGTACACTGAAGCTTTCTTT.